This T cell receptor beta chain was found in a study of T cells after posttransplantation cyclophosphamide. Losses at the gene ends were 7 bases for V and 2 bases for J; bases not matched to a gene: 5. Germline lookup yields CDR1 MDHEN and CDR2 SYDVKM. This CDR3 is 14 amino acids long. Sequencing used immunoSEQ multiplex PCR; TCRdb keeps in-frame clones, though not all of them. The sample contains 44,000 or so clones, none occurring once; 2% to 2.5% lies in the top ten. This clone was seen more than once but under ten times. The sample taken for sequencing was PBMCs. This clonotype was obtained from a man aged 35-49 years in good health, CMV-negative, and a related stem cell transplant donor. This chain links TRBV28 with TRBJ2-7; 10 positions agree with TRBD1. CDR3 sequence: CASIDRGRTYEQYF. In nucleotides, the CDR3 is TGTGCCAGCATAGACAGGGGGCGGACCTACGAGCAGTACTTC.